Listed below are T cell receptor beta chains from one sample, sequenced in a study of CD8 T cells in Susac syndrome. From the immunoSEQ multiplex PCR reads, TCRdb called clonotypes with MiXCR, one entry per CDR3 protein. The data contain 95,000 to 150,000 distinct CDR3 sequences, approximately 96% of them singletons. The sequenced material came from CD4+ T cells from PBMCs. These receptors came from a human donor with Susac syndrome. CDR3s include the opening cysteine and the closing phenylalanine or tryptophan. Fields, in order: V gene, J gene, clone size, CDR3 protein. Some rows have no size entry. The others give once, few or many, or a class for an expanded clone.

TRBV2	TRBJ1-4	.	CASSAGTGNEKLFF
TRBV20-1	TRBJ2-1	.	CSAREGGRAGNEQFF
TRBV7-9	TRBJ1-4	.	CASSLPRDGANEKLFF
TRBV10-3	TRBJ2-1	.	CAINPGQGVNEQFF
TRBV20-1	TRBJ1-1	.	CSARTDTEAFF
TRBV30	TRBJ2-3	.	CAWTLAPSTDTQYF
TRBV18	TRBJ2-1	once	CASSPPIRGERNEQFF
TRBV5-1	TRBJ1-2	.	CASSSGDREHYTF
TRBV30	TRBJ2-3	.	CAWNPGASTDTQYF
TRBV6-5	TRBJ2-7	.	CASSPWGASYEQYF
TRBV5-1	TRBJ2-5	.	CASNQREGQETQYF
TRBV29-1	TRBJ1-2	.	CSVEKGDYGYTF
TRBV7-2	TRBJ1-5	.	CASSLGGTRNRPQHF
TRBV7-2	TRBJ2-7	few	CASSLSGDEQYF